This T cell receptor beta chain derives from a study of blood T cell repertoires in COVID-19. Study-level background: COVID-19 samples, acute and convalescent, were from the United States, Italy and Spain. T cells, B-cell-depleted T cells, or PBMCs supplied cDNA or gDNA.

Trimming shortened V by 6 bases and J by 0 bases, and 11 bases separated the two germline ends. There are 14 residues in the CDR3. Germline CDR1 LGHNA, CDR2 YNFKEQ. This study enrolled people aged about 18 to 100 from under 25 US geographic areas. TCRdb's table, derived via immunoSEQ multiplex PCR, lists solely in-frame clones and lacks some. The profile shows more than 300,000 clones, around nine tenths of them singletons. This sequence joins TRBV4-2 and TRBJ1-1, with a weak D call TRBD1 (5 bases). The specimen was PBMCs or T cells enriched from blood (not recorded which). This clonotype was obtained from a woman in her late teens or twenties who had recovered from COVID-19. Written as DNA, the CDR3 is TGTGCCAGCAGTCCGACAGAAATGAACACTGAAGCTTTCTTT. This gives the protein CASSPTEMNTEAFF.